The sequence of this T cell receptor beta chain was determined in a study of CD8 T cells in ankylosing spondylitis. This CDR3 spans 16 amino acids. Deletions cut 3 bases from V and 4 bases from J, with 16 bases between. Germline V CDR1 and CDR2: ENHRY, SYGVKD. General study results and limits: A motif in TCR beta, a set of eight highly homologous variants, appeared characteristic of ankylosing spondylitis blood.

Many counts were recorded for this clonotype. Its specificity is not known. Scientists made TCR beta libraries using quantitative 5'-RACE with molecular barcodes. TCRdb used MiXCR to reprocess the 5' RACE reads, holding one entry per CDR3 protein. This table has 200,000 or so distinct CDR3 sequences, 10% to 15% appearing once. The rearrangement links TRBV10-3 to TRBJ1-3; D might be TRBD1 (5 bases). The sample was blood, either unsorted or a sorted T cell fraction (not recorded which). The origin of this receptor is a female donor with ankylosing spondylitis or in good health (not recorded which). CDR3 DNA: TGTGCCATCAGTGACAGAGGGCAGGGAGAAGGAAACACCATATATTTT. Translation: CAISDRGQGEGNTIYF.